This T cell receptor (beta chain) derives from a study of T-cell memory formation after mild COVID-19. Per germline, CDR1 LNHDA and CDR2 SQIVND (reference sequence). The CDR3 has 15 residues. Trimming removed 7 bases from V and 0 bases from J; junction bases left unmatched: 2. In this sample, this clonotype turned up a few times. Its target is not known. Researchers used 5'RACE with constant-segment primers to make TCR alpha and TCR beta cDNA libraries that carry sample barcodes and UMIs. TCRdb used MiXCR to reprocess the 5' RACE reads, holding one entry per CDR3 protein. This table holds 300,000 to 400,000 distinct CDR3 sequences, 15% to 20% found once. Overall study results and limits: Second-wave clones with a day 37 peak had unconfirmed SARS-CoV-2 specificity. The appearance of some responding clones in pre-infection memory suggested that cross-reactive memory joined. Among clones contracting day 15 to 85, CD4/CD8 was balanced, whereas later expanders leaned CD4+.

The TCR comes from a man younger than 35 who had mild COVID-19 (a few samples of this study predate the infection). Cell type and time point are not known. This sequence joins TRBV19 and TRBJ1-5; TRBD1 matches at 11 bases. Sequences were obtained from PBMCs or a T cell subset sorted from them (not recorded which). CDR3 sequence (DNA): TGTGCCAGTAATGGACAGGGGGCTAGCAATCAGCCCCAGCATTTT. Translating gives CASNGQGASNQPQHF.